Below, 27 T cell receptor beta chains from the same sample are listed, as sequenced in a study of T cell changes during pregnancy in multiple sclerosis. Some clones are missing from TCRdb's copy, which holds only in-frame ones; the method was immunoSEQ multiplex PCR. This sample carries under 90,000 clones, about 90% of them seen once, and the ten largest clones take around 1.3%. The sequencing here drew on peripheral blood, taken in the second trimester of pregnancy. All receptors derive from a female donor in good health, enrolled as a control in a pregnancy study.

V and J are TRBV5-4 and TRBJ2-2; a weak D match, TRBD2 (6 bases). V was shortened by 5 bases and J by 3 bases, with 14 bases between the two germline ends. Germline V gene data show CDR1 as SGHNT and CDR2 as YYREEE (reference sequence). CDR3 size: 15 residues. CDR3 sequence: CASRFEPGDTGELFF. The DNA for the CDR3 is TGTGCCAGCAGGTTCGAACCGGGAGACACCGGGGAGCTGTTTTTT.

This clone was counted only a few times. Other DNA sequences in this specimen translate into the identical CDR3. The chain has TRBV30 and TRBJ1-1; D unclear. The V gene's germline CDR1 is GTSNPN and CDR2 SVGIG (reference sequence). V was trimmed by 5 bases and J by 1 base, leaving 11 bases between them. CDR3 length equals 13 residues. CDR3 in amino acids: CAWSVGGNTEAFF. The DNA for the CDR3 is TGTGCCTGGTCAGTAGGAGGGAACACTGAAGCTTTCTTT.

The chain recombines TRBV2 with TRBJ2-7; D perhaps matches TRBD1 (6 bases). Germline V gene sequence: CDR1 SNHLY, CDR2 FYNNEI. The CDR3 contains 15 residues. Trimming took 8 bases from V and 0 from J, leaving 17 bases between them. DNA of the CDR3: TGTGCCAGCGATAAAACAGGGCTTGCCTCCTACGAGCAGTACTTC. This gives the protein CASDKTGLASYEQYF.

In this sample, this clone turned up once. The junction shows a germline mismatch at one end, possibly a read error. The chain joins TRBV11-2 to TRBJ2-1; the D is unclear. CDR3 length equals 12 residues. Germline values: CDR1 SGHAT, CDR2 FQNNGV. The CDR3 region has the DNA TGTGCCAGCCGCTTCCGCTACAATGAGCAGTTCTTC. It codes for CASRFRYNEQFF.

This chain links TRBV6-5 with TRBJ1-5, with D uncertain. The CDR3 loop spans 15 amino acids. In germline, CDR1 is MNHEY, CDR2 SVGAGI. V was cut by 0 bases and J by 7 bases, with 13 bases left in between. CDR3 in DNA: TGTGCCAGCAGTTACTCCGTCCCCATCAGGCAGCCCCAGCATTTT. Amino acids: CASSYSVPIRQPQHF.

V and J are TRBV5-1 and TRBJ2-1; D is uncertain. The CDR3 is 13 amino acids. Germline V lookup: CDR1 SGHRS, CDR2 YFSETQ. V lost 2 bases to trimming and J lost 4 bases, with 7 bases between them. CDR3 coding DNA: TGCGCCAGCAGCTTTTCAGATTACAATGAGCAGTTCTTC. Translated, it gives CASSFSDYNEQFF.

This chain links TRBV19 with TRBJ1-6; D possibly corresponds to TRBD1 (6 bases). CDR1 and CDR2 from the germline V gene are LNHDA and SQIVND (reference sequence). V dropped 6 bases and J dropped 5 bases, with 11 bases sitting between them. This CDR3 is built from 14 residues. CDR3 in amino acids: CASRETGNNSPLHF. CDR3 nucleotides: TGTGCCAGTAGGGAGACAGGAAATAATTCACCCCTCCACTTT.

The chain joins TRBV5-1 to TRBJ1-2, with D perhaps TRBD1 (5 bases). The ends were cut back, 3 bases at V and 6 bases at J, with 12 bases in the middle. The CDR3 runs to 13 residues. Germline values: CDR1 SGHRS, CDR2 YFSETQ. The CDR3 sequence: CASSSSQGNGYTF. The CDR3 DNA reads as TGCGCCAGCAGCTCCTCCCAGGGTAATGGCTACACCTTC. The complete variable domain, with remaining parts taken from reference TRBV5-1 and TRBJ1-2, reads KAGVTQTPRYLIKTRGQQVTLSCSPISGHRSVSWYQQTPGQGLQFLFEYFSETQRNKGNFPGRFSGRQFSNSRSEMNVSTLELGDSALYLCASSSSQGNGYTFGSGTRLTVV.

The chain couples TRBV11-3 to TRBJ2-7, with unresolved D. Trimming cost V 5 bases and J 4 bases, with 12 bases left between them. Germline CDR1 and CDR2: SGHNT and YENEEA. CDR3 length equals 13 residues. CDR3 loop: CASSPRPGYEQYF. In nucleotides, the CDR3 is TGTGCCAGCAGCCCAAGACCGGGTTACGAGCAGTACTTC.

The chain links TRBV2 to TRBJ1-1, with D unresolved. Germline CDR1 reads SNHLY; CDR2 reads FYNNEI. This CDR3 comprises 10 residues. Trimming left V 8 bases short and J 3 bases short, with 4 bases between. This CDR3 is CASSDTEAFF. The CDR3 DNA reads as TGTGCCAGCTCCGACACTGAAGCTTTCTTT.

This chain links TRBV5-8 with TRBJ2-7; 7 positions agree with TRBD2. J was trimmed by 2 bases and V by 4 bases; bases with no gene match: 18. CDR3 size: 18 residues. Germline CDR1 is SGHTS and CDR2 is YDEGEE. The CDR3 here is CASSRGLFTSVLAYEQYF. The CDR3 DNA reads TGTGCCAGCAGCCGCGGTCTGTTTACTAGCGTACTGGCCTACGAGCAGTACTTC.

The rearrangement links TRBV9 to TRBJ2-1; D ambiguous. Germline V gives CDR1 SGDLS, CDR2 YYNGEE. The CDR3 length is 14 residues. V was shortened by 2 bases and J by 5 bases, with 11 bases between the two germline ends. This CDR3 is CASSVEPVNNEQFF. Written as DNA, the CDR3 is TGTGCCAGCAGCGTGGAGCCGGTAAACAATGAGCAGTTCTTC.

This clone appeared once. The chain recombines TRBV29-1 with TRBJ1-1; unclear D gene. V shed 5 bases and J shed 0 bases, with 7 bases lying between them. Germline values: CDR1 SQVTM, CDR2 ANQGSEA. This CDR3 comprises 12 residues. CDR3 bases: TGCAGCGTTATTTGGCTGAACACTGAAGCTTTCTTT. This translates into CSVIWLNTEAFF.

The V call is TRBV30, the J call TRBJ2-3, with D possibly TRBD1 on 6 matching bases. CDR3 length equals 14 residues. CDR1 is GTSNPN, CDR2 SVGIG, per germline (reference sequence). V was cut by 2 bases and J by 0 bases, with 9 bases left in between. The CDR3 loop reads CAWSPGVSTDTQYF. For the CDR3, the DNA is TGTGCCTGGAGTCCAGGGGTGAGCACAGATACGCAGTATTTT.

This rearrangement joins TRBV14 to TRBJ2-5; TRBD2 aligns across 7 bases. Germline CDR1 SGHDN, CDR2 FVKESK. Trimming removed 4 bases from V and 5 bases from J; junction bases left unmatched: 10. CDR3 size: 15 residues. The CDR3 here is CASSRLSGLRETQYF. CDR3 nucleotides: TGTGCCAGCAGCCGCCTATCGGGACTACGGGAGACCCAGTACTTC.

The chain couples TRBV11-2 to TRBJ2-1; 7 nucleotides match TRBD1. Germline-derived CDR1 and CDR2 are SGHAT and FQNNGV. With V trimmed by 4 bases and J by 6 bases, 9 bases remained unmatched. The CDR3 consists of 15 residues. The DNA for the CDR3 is TGTGCCAGCAGCTCTAACACAGGGGTGGGCAATGAGCAGTTCTTC. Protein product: CASSSNTGVGNEQFF.

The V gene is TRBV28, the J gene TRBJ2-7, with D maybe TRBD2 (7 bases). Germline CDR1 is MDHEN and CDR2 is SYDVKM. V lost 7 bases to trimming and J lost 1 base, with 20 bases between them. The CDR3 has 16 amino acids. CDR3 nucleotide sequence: TGTGCCAGCACCTCGGGGGGCGCAAAGCCTTCCTACGAGCAGTACTTC. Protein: CASTSGGAKPSYEQYF.

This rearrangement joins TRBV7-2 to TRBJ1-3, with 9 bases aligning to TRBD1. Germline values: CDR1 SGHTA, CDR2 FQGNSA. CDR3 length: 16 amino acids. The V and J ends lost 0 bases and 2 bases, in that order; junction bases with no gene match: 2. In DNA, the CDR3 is TGTGCCAGCAGCTTAGCGGGACAGGGTACTGGAAACACCATATATTTT. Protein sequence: CASSLAGQGTGNTIYF.

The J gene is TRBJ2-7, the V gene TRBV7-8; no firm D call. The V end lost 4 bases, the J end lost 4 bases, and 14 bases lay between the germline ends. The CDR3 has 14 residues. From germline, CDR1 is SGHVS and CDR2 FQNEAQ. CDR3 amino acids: CASSSDTYPYEQYF. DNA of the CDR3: TGTGCCAGCAGCTCAGACACATACCCTTACGAGCAGTACTTC.

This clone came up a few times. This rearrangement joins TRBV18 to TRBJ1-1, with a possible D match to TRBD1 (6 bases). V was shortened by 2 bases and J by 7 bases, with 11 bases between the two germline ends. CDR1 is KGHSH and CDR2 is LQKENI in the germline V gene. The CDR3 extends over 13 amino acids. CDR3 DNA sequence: TGTGCCAGCTCACCAGGGGGCAGAAATGAAGCTTTCTTT. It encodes CASSPGGRNEAFF.

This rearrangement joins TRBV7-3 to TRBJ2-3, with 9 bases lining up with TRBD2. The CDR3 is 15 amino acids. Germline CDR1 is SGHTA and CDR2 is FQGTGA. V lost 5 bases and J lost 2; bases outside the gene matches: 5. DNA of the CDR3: TGTGCCAGCAGCATTCTAGCGGGGCCCACAGATACGCAGTATTTT. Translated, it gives CASSILAGPTDTQYF.

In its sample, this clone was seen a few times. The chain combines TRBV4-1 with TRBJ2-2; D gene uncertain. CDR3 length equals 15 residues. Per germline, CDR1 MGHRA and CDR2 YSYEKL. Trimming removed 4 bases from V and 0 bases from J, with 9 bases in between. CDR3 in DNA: TGCGCCAGCAGCCCCGTCCTCGCGAACACCGGGGAGCTGTTTTTT. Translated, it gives CASSPVLANTGELFF.

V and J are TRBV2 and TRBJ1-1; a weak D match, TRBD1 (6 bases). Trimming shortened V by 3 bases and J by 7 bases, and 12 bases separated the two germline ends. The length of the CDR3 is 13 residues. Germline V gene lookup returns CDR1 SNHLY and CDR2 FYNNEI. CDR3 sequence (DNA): TGTGCCAGCAGTGATGCTACAGGGCTTGAAGCTTTCTTT. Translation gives CASSDATGLEAFF.

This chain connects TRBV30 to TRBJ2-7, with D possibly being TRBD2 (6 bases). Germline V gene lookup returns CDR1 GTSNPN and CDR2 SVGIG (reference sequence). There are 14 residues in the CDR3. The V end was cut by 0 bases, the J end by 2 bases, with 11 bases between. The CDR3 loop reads CAWSVKAGPYEQYF. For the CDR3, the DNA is TGTGCCTGGAGTGTTAAAGCGGGTCCCTACGAGCAGTACTTC.

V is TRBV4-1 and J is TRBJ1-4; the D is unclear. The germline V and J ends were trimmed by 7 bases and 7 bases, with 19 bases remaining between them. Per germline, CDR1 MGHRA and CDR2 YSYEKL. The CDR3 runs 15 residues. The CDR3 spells CASTLVTAPGEKLFF. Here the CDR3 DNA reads TGCGCCAGCACCCTAGTGACGGCCCCCGGTGAAAAACTGTTTTTT.

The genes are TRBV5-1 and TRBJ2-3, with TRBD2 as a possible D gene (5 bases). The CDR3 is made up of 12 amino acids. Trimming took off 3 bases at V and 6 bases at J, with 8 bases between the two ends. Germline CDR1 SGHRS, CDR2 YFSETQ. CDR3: CASSSREDTQYF. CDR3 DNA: TGCGCCAGCAGCTCTAGGGAGGATACGCAGTATTTT.

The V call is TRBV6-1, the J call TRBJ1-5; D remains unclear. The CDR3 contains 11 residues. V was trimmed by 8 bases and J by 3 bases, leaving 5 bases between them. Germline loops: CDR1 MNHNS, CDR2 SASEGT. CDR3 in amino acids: CASSFNQPQHF. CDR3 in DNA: TGTGCCAGCTCATTCAATCAGCCCCAGCATTTT.